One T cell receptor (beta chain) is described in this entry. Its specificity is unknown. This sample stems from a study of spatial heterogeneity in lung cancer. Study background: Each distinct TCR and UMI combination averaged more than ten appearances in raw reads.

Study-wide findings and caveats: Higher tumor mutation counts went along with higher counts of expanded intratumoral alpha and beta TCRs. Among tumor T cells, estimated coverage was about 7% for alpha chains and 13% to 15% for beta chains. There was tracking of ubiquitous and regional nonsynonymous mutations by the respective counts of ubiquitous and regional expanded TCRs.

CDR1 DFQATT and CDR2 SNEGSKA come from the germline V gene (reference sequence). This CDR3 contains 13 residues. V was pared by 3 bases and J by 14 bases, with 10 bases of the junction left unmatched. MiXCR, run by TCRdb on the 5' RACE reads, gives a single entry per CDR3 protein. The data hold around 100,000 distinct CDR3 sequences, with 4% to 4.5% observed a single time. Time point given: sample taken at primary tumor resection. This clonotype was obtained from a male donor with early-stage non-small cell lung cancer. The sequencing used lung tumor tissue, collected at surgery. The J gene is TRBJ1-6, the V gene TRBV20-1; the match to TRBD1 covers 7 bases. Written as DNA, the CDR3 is TGCAGTGCTAGTAACAGGGGAAGTTTCACCCTCCACTTT. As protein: CSASNRGSFTLHF.